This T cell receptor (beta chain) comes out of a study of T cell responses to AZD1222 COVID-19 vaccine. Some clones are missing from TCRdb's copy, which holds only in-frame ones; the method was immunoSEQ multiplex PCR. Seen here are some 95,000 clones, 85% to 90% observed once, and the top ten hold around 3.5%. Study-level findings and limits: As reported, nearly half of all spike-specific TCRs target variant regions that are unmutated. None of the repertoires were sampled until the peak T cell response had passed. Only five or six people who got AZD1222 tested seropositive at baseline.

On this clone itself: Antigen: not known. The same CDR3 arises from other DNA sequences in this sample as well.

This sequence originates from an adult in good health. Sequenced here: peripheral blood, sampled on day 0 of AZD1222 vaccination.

DNA of the CDR3: TGTGCCAGCAGCCACAGGGGAGATACGCAGTATTTT. Its translation is CASSHRGDTQYF. J is TRBJ2-3 and V is TRBV3-1 (or the pseudogene TRBV3-2); possibly TRBD1 for D (6 bases). Germline V gene sequence: CDR1 LGHDT, CDR2 YNNKEL (reference sequence). This CDR3 spans 12 amino acids. Between the trimmed V and J ends, which lost 3 bases and 5 bases, there was a span of 6 bases.